The 26 T cell receptor beta chains presented below share a single source sample, sequenced in a study of early T cells in non-severe SARS-CoV-2 infection. MiXCR, applied by TCRdb to the 5' RACE reads, yields one record per CDR3 protein. The data contain tens of thousands of distinct CDR3 sequences, about an eighth of them singletons. The sample comprised whole blood. These receptors were taken from an adult who was a healthcare worker with PCR-confirmed SARS-CoV-2 infection or an uninfected control (not recorded which).

This clonotype was counted at least ten times. The J gene is TRBJ1-1, the V gene TRBV29-1, with D possibly being TRBD1 (6 bases). The CDR3 loop spans 12 amino acids. CDR1 and CDR2 (germline): SQVTM, ANQGSEA. Trimming pared 4 bases from V and 5 bases from J, leaving 11 bases between. In DNA, the CDR3 is TGCAGCGTTGGCAGGGGCGGTACTGAAGCTTTCTTT. The encoded protein is CSVGRGGTEAFF.

This clonotype was counted at least ten times. The CDR3 DNA sequence: TGCAGTGCTAGAGCGGGAGCCCTTTACAATGAGCAGTTCTTC. Protein: CSARAGALYNEQFF. The chain links TRBV20-1 to TRBJ2-1; D is possibly TRBD2 (6 bases). CDR1 DFQATT and CDR2 SNEGSKA come from the germline V gene (reference sequence). The CDR3 loop spans 14 amino acids. Trimming stripped 1 base from V and 4 bases from J, with 11 bases between.

The rearrangement uses TRBV29-1 and TRBJ1-1; TRBD1 matches at 12 bases. Germline-derived CDR1 and CDR2 are SQVTM and ANQGSEA. The CDR3 is made up of 11 amino acids. The junction had 3 bases not matched to a gene; V was cut back by 7 bases and J by 9 bases. The CDR3 bases are TGCAGCGCCTGGGACAGGGGGCAAGCTTTCTTT. It yields the protein CSAWDRGQAFF.

This chain connects TRBV28 to TRBJ2-5; no firm D call. The germline V gene encodes CDR1 MDHEN and CDR2 SYDVKM. The CDR3 loop spans 11 amino acids. Trimming removed 5 bases at V and 7 bases at J, with 8 bases between. This CDR3 is CASSPERTQYF. In DNA, the CDR3 is TGTGCCAGCAGTCCAGAGCGGACCCAGTACTTC.

This clonotype occurred many times. The chain recombines TRBV10-3 with TRBJ2-3; the match to TRBD1 covers 10 bases. The CDR3 has 18 amino acids. Germline V gives CDR1 ENHRY, CDR2 SYGVKD. J gave up 3 bases and V 2 bases, and 11 bases lay outside the gene matches. CDR3 in DNA: TGTGCCATCAGTGAGACAACCTCCGGGACAGGGGAAACAGATACGCAGTATTTT. Translated: CAISETTSGTGETDTQYF.

V usage is TRBV12-3 or TRBV12-4 and J usage is TRBJ1-1; D possibly corresponds to TRBD1 (5 bases). Trimming left V 4 bases short and J 10 bases short, with 16 bases between. The CDR3 contains 13 residues. This CDR3 reads CASSSSEGRGAFF. The CDR3 region has the DNA TGTGCCAGCAGTTCGTCGGAGGGGCGCGGAGCTTTCTTT.

This clonotype has a count of ten or more. The chain has TRBV9 and TRBJ2-1; D remains unclear. V lost 0 bases to trimming and J lost 5 bases, with 12 bases between them. This CDR3 is built from 15 residues. Germline values: CDR1 SGDLS, CDR2 YYNGEE. CDR3 DNA sequence: TGTGCCAGCAGCGTAGAAGGTTTAGGAGACAATGAGCAGTTCTTC. It specifies CASSVEGLGDNEQFF.

The chain combines TRBV7-2 with TRBJ1-5; 9 positions agree with TRBD1. The CDR3 is 15 amino acids. Losses at the gene ends were 6 bases for V and 2 bases for J; bases not matched to a gene: 5. Per germline, CDR1 SGHTA and CDR2 FQGNSA. This CDR3 reads CASRDTGGGNQPQHF. The CDR3 DNA follows: TGTGCCAGCAGGGATACAGGGGGCGGCAATCAGCCCCAGCATTTT.

This clonotype has only a few counts. J is TRBJ2-1 and V is TRBV28, with TRBD2 matching 8 bases. The length of the CDR3 is 12 residues. The V gene end was trimmed by 6 bases and the J gene end by 5 bases; junction bases not matched to a gene: 0. Germline CDR1 MDHEN, CDR2 SYDVKM. This chain's CDR3 is CASRLADNEQFF. CDR3 in DNA: TGTGCCAGCAGACTAGCGGACAATGAGCAGTTCTTC.

This clonotype was found a few times. CDR3 sequence (DNA): TGTGCCTGGAGTAAGAGGGGGACATTGCGCGAGCAGTACTTC. Translating gives CAWSKRGTLREQYF. The gene calls are TRBV30 and TRBJ2-7; maybe TRBD1 (6 bases). CDR3 length: 14 residues. The ends were cut back, 2 bases at V and 6 bases at J, with 17 bases in the middle. Germline lookup yields CDR1 GTSNPN and CDR2 SVGIG (reference sequence).

In this sample, this clonotype turned up many times. The chain recombines TRBV20-1 with TRBJ2-3; D is unresolved. The CDR3 length is 12 residues. Looked up from germline, CDR1 is DFQATT and CDR2 is SNEGSKA (reference sequence). V dropped 4 bases and J dropped 5 bases, with 10 bases sitting between them. The CDR3 reads CSATQDGDTQYF. Written as DNA, the CDR3 is TGCAGTGCTACCCAGGATGGAGATACGCAGTATTTT.

This clonotype came up many times. The V call is TRBV5-1, the J call TRBJ2-1, with 7 nucleotides matching TRBD2. The CDR3 extends over 15 amino acids. The ends lost 0 bases at V and 4 bases at J; junction bases unmatched: 4. CDR1 and CDR2 from the germline V gene are SGHRS and YFSETQ. CDR3 sequence: CASSLELARYNEQFF. The CDR3 DNA follows: TGCGCCAGCAGCTTGGAACTAGCGCGTTACAATGAGCAGTTCTTC.

This clonotype was recorded many times. V and J are TRBV7-9 and TRBJ2-7; 8 bases map to TRBD2. Unmatched junction bases numbered 10, after V lost 0 bases and J lost 6 bases. The CDR3 covers 16 residues. Germline CDR1 and CDR2: SEHNR and FQNEAQ (reference sequence). The CDR3 DNA reads TGTGCCAGCAGCTTAGCGCTCGCGGGAGGCCTCCTCGAGCAGTACTTC. This sequence encodes CASSLALAGGLLEQYF.

The gene calls are TRBV11-2 and TRBJ2-7; D is perhaps TRBD2 (5 bases). The CDR3 extends over 12 amino acids. CDR1 SGHAT and CDR2 FQNNGV come from the germline V gene. V lost 4 bases to trimming and J lost 6 bases, with 10 bases between them. The CDR3 sequence is CASSYLASEQYF. The CDR3 nucleotides read TGTGCCAGCAGCTATCTAGCTTCCGAGCAGTACTTC.

This sequence joins TRBV12-3 or TRBV12-4 and TRBJ1-4, with 9 bases matching TRBD1. This CDR3 comprises 14 residues. The junction had 9 bases not matched to a gene; V was cut back by 6 bases and J by 10 bases. CDR3 DNA sequence: TGTGCCAGCAGACAACAGGGGGCTATGGGAAAACTGTTTTTT. This encodes CASRQQGAMGKLFF.

The V and J genes are TRBV18 and TRBJ2-1; TRBD2 might be the D (6 bases). CDR1 is KGHSH, CDR2 LQKENI, per germline. The V end lost 5 bases, the J end lost 7 bases, and 21 bases lay between the germline ends. CDR3 length: 16 residues. CDR3 bases: TGTGCCAGCTCATCACGGGGAGGCGCTAATCTGAATGAGCAGTTCTTC. This codes for CASSSRGGANLNEQFF. Using reference TRBV18 and TRBJ2-1 for the parts outside the CDR3, the full variable domain is NAGVMQNPRHLVRRRGQEARLRCSPMKGHSHVYWYRQLPEEGLKFMVYLQKENIIDESGMPKERFSAEFPKEGPSILRIQQVVRGDSAAYFCASSSRGGANLNEQFFGPGTRLTVL.

This clonotype has just a few counts. The V and J genes are TRBV27 and TRBJ2-3, with 11 bases identical to TRBD2. V shed 5 bases and J 2 bases; nucleotides not matched to a gene: 3. CDR3 length: 15 amino acids. In germline, CDR1 is MNHEY, CDR2 SMNVEV (reference sequence). The CDR3 protein is CASSPTSGVTDTQYF. As DNA, the CDR3 is TGTGCCAGCAGTCCGACTAGCGGGGTCACAGATACGCAGTATTTT.

This clonotype was recorded many times. This rearrangement joins TRBV24-1 to TRBJ2-1; 12 bases match TRBD2. Germline assignment: CDR1 KGHDR and CDR2 SFDVKD. J lost 8 bases, V lost 6 bases, and 22 bases had no gene match. This CDR3 spans 20 amino acids. The CDR3 bases are TGTGCCACCAGTCATCCACTTCATTCCTCGCTAGCGGGAGGGCCCGATGAGCAGTTCTTC. Residues: CATSHPLHSSLAGGPDEQFF.

This clonotype was seen more than once but under ten times. The chain uses TRBV7-2 and TRBJ2-7; a weak D match, TRBD2 (6 bases). Per germline, CDR1 SGHTA and CDR2 FQGNSA. CDR3 length: 14 residues. V lost 3 bases and J lost 2, with 11 bases in between. CDR3 in DNA: TGTGCCAGCAGCTTCGGGGGTGCTCCCTACGAGCAGTACTTC. Its protein is CASSFGGAPYEQYF.

The V and J genes are TRBV28 and TRBJ1-1; unclear D gene. CDR3 length: 15 amino acids. Per germline, CDR1 MDHEN and CDR2 SYDVKM. V lost 6 bases and J lost 1, with 15 bases in between. The CDR3 region has the DNA TGTGCCAGCAGGTACGGCTCCAGGCAGAACACTGAAGCTTTCTTT. Amino acid sequence: CASRYGSRQNTEAFF.

The table lists this clonotype with many counts. The chain employs TRBV5-1 and TRBJ2-5; D assignment may be TRBD1 or TRBD2 (5 bases each). Germline assignment: CDR1 SGHRS and CDR2 YFSETQ. CDR3 size: 13 residues. Trimming stripped 5 bases from V and 1 base from J, with 9 bases between. In nucleotides, the CDR3 is TGCGCCAGCAGTCGGGACGGCCAAGAGACCCAGTACTTC. Its translation: CASSRDGQETQYF.

This clonotype occurred many times. The chain joins TRBV27 to TRBJ1-3; no reliable D call. Germline CDR1 and CDR2: MNHEY and SMNVEV (reference sequence). CDR3 length: 10 residues. The V gene lost 10 bases and the J gene lost 4 bases, with 5 bases spanning the gap. The CDR3 is CAKEGNTIYF. In nucleotides, the CDR3 is TGTGCCAAGGAGGGAAACACCATATATTTT.

This clonotype was seen more than once but under ten times. The CDR3, as DNA: TGTGCCAGCAGCCGCCGAGGGGGGACCAGTACCTACGAGCAGTACTTC. Encoded protein: CASSRRGGTSTYEQYF. The chain combines TRBV7-2 with TRBJ2-7, with D perhaps matching TRBD1 or TRBD2 (6 bases each). The CDR3 is 16 residues long. V was pared by 5 bases and J by 2 bases, with 19 bases between. The V gene's germline CDR1 is SGHTA and CDR2 FQGNSA.

J is TRBJ2-5 and V is TRBV28; D unclear. CDR1 is MDHEN, CDR2 SYDVKM, per germline. Trimming pared 3 bases from V and 1 base from J, leaving 6 bases between. The CDR3 has 13 amino acids. CDR3 DNA: TGTGCCAGCAGTTTGGGCAGCCAAGAGACCCAGTACTTC. Protein sequence: CASSLGSQETQYF.

There are many counts of this clonotype. The chain employs TRBV5-4 and TRBJ2-7; the match to TRBD2 covers 7 bases. The CDR3 length is 13 residues. Germline V lookup: CDR1 SGHNT, CDR2 YYREEE (reference sequence). The J segment lost 2 bases and the V segment lost 4 bases, leaving 3 bases of the junction unmatched. The CDR3 DNA is TGTGCCAGCAGCCCCGGACTAGCCTACGAGCAGTACTTC. Translating it yields CASSPGLAYEQYF.

The rearrangement joins TRBV29-1 to TRBJ1-1, with D perhaps matching TRBD1 (6 bases). This CDR3 comprises 16 residues. Per the germline V gene, CDR1 is SQVTM and CDR2 is ANQGSEA. The V gene lost 0 bases and the J gene lost 4 bases, with 18 bases spanning the gap. The DNA for the CDR3 is TGCAGCGTTGAAGATCCCCAGGGGACTTCCTCCACTGAAGCTTTCTTT. It encodes CSVEDPQGTSSTEAFF. Variable domain in full (rest from reference TRBV29-1 and TRBJ1-1): SAVISQKPSRDICQRGTSLTIQCQVDSQVTMMFWYRQQPGQSLTLIATANQGSEATYESGFVIDKFPISRPNLTFSTLTVSNMSPEDSSIYLCSVEDPQGTSSTEAFFGQGTRLTVV.